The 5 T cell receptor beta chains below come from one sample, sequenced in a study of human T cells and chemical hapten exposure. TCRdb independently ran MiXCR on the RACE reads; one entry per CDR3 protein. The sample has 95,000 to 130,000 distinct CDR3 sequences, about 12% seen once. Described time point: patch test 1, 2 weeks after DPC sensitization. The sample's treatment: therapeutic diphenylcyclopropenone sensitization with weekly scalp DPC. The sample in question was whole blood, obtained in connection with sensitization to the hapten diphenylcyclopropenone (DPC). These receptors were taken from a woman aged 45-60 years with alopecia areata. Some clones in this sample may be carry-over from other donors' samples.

The CDR3 sequence: CASSASSLQETQYF. The CDR3 DNA follows: TGTGCCAGCAGCGCGAGCTCTCTACAAGAGACCCAGTACTTC. The chain is built from TRBV11-2 and TRBJ2-5, with D hard to call. Trimming cost V 5 bases and J 2 bases, with 12 bases left between them. The CDR3 extends over 14 amino acids. The germline V gene encodes CDR1 SGHAT and CDR2 FQNNGV.

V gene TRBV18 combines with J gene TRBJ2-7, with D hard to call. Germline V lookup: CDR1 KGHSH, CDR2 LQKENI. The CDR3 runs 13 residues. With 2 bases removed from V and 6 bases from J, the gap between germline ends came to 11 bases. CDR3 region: CASSPSIVVEQYF. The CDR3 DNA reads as TGTGCCAGCTCACCAAGTATTGTGGTCGAGCAGTACTTC.

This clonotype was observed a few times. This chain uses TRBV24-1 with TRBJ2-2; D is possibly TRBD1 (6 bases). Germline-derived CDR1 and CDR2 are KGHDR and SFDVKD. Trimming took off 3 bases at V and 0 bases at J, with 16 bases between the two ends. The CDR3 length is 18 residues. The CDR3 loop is CATSDHPGQFTNTGELFF. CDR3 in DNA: TGTGCCACCAGTGATCACCCCGGACAGTTTACGAACACCGGGGAGCTGTTTTTT.

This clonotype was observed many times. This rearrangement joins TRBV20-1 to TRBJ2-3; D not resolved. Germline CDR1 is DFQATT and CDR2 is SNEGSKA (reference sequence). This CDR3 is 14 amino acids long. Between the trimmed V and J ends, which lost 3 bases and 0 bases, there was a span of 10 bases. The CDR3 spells CSASELVSTDTQYF. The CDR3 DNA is TGCAGTGCTAGTGAACTCGTAAGCACAGATACGCAGTATTTT.

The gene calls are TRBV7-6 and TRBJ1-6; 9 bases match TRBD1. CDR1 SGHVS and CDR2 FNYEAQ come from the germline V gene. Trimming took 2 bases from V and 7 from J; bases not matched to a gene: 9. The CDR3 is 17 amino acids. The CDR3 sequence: CASSLTQQGATNSPLHF. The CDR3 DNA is TGTGCCAGCAGCTTAACCCAACAGGGGGCTACAAATTCACCCCTCCACTTT.